The 28 T cell receptor beta chains reported below all come from one sample, sequenced in a study of cytomegalovirus exposure and HLA in healthy donors. Vbeta (60) and Jbeta (13) primers were used in the PCR. Produced via immunoSEQ multiplex PCR; TCRdb's table is partial and in-frame only. The sample has some 150,000 clones; approximately 81% are singletons. Sequencing input: PBMCs. These receptors all come from a woman in her twenties or thirties in good health and CMV-seropositive.

The CDR3 loop reads CAIQGDRGGEQYF. The CDR3 bases are TGTGCCATTCAGGGGGACAGGGGCGGCGAGCAGTACTTC. This chain links TRBV2 with TRBJ2-5; 10 nucleotides line up with TRBD1. TRBJ2-7 explains the end of the DNA better; the J call may be wrong. This CDR3 contains 13 residues. Germline V gene data show CDR1 as SNHLY and CDR2 as FYNNEI.

CDR3 nucleotides: TGTGCCAGCAGTTACCCTCAACAGGGGAGAGACCAGCCCCAGCATTTT. Amino acid sequence: CASSYPQQGRDQPQHF. The chain has TRBV6-6 and TRBJ1-5, with 7 bases matching TRBD1. Germline V gives CDR1 MNHNY, CDR2 SVGAGI (reference sequence). With 2 bases clipped from V and 7 bases from J, the junction kept 11 bases outside the gene matches. The length of the CDR3 is 16 residues.

V usage is TRBV19 and J usage is TRBJ1-4, with 8 positions matching TRBD1. This CDR3 region has 15 residues. Germline lookup yields CDR1 LNHDA and CDR2 SQIVND (reference sequence). J lost 4 bases, V lost 5 bases, and 6 bases had no gene match. The CDR3 bases are TGTGCCAGTAGTTCGCAGGGGGCGAATAATGAAAAACTGTTTTTT. It encodes CASSSQGANNEKLFF. The variable domain in full, completed from reference TRBV19 and TRBJ1-4, reads DGGITQSPKYLFRKEGQNVTLSCEQNLNHDAMYWYRQDPGQGLRLIYYSQIVNDFQKGDIAEGYSVSREKKESFPLTVTSAQKNPTAFYLCASSSQGANNEKLFFGSGTQLSVL.

This clone was seen a single time. The rearrangement uses TRBV11-2 and TRBJ1-2, with D possibly TRBD1 on 6 matching bases. V lost 5 bases and J 4 bases, leaving 20 bases between the germline ends. CDR3 length equals 16 residues. Germline CDR1 is SGHAT and CDR2 is FQNNGV. In nucleotides, the CDR3 is TGTGCCAGCAGCCCCCCCGGGACACTAGGAAGCTATGGCTACACCTTC. Encoded protein: CASSPPGTLGSYGYTF.

This clone showed up just a few times. The rearrangement joins TRBV2 to TRBJ1-2; a weak D match, TRBD1 (5 bases). The CDR3 loop spans 15 amino acids. Germline V CDR1 and CDR2: SNHLY, FYNNEI. The germline V and J ends were trimmed by 6 bases and 0 bases, with 14 bases remaining between them. The CDR3 DNA sequence: TGTGCCAGCAGGCCTCAGACGGACACTAACTATGGCTACACCTTC. This translates into CASRPQTDTNYGYTF. The whole variable domain, filled in from reference TRBV2 and TRBJ1-2, reads EPEVTQTPSHQVTQMGQEVILRCVPISNHLYFYWYRQILGQKVEFLVSFYNNEISEKSEIFDDQFSVERPDGSNFTLKIRSTKLEDSAMYFCASRPQTDTNYGYTFGSGTRLTVV.

The chain carries TRBV4-3 and TRBJ1-6, with a weak D call TRBD1 (6 bases). V was trimmed by 1 base and J by 5 bases, leaving 15 bases between them. The CDR3 runs to 17 residues. The germline gives CDR1 LGHNA, CDR2 YSLEER. The CDR3 loop is CASSQVGEWGHNSPLHF. In nucleotides, the CDR3 is TGCGCCAGCAGCCAAGTCGGGGAGTGGGGGCATAATTCACCCCTCCACTTT.

The CDR3 DNA reads as TGTGCCAGCAGGAAGAAACGGCTACGGGGCAGGGGGCGCGAGACCCAGTACTTC. Its translation is CASRKKRLRGRGRETQYF. The rearrangement uses TRBV7-8 and TRBJ2-5, with 8 bases matching TRBD1. Germline CDR1 and CDR2: SGHVS and FQNEAQ. The CDR3 is made up of 18 amino acids. J gave up 5 bases and V 6 bases, and 20 bases lay outside the gene matches.

The chain joins TRBV5-1 to TRBJ2-7; the D gene is possibly TRBD2 (6 bases). Looked up from germline, CDR1 is SGHRS and CDR2 is YFSETQ. The V end lost 2 bases, the J end lost 2 bases, and 11 bases lay between the germline ends. CDR3 length equals 14 residues. The CDR3 spells CASSLGTQTYEQYF. DNA for the CDR3: TGCGCCAGCAGCTTAGGGACTCAGACCTACGAGCAGTACTTC.

The sample holds a few counts of this clone. The chain joins TRBV6-6 to TRBJ2-5, with 8 bases lining up with TRBD2. This CDR3 contains 15 residues. CDR1 is MNHNY and CDR2 is SVGAGI in the germline V gene (reference sequence). The ends lost 5 bases at V and 4 bases at J; junction bases unmatched: 9. The CDR3 DNA sequence: TGTGCCAGCAGTGCCGGGACTAGTGATGCAGAGACCCAGTACTTC. Translating it yields CASSAGTSDAETQYF.

CDR3: CASSLGGLGQFF. CDR3 nucleotides: TGTGCCAGCAGTCTGGGAGGCTTGGGGCAGTTCTTC. The rearrangement uses TRBV2 and TRBJ2-1; possibly TRBD2 for D (6 bases). CDR3 length: 12 residues. The V end lost 5 bases, the J end lost 12 bases, and 14 bases lay between the germline ends. Per the germline V gene, CDR1 is SNHLY and CDR2 is FYNNEI. The variable domain in full, completed from reference TRBV2 and TRBJ2-1, reads EPEVTQTPSHQVTQMGQEVILRCVPISNHLYFYWYRQILGQKVEFLVSFYNNEISEKSEIFDDQFSVERPDGSNFTLKIRSTKLEDSAMYFCASSLGGLGQFFGPGTRLTVL.

About this clone: At one of its ends the junction is not consistent with the germline gene, which may arise from a read error. The rearrangement links TRBV7-6 to TRBJ2-3; D is possibly TRBD1 (8 bases). This CDR3 contains 16 residues. Per the germline V gene, CDR1 is SGHVS and CDR2 is FNYEAQ. CDR3 protein: CSSSFQGASGADTQYF. The DNA for the CDR3 is TGTTCCAGCAGCTTTCAGGGGGCAAGCGGGGCTGATACGCAGTATTTT.

The chain has TRBV27 and TRBJ1-1, with a possible D match to TRBD1 (5 bases). Germline-derived CDR1 and CDR2 are MNHEY and SMNVEV (reference sequence). Trimming stripped 10 bases from V and 1 base from J, with 10 bases between. The length of the CDR3 is 12 residues. CDR3 DNA: TGTGCCACCAACGGACAGAACACTGAAGCTTTCTTT. Translation: CATNGQNTEAFF.

The chain uses TRBV5-1 and TRBJ1-1; 8 nucleotides agree with TRBD1. This CDR3 has 13 amino acids. The V segment lost 2 bases and the J segment 7 bases; nucleotides outside the gene matches: 4. Germline loops: CDR1 SGHRS, CDR2 YFSETQ. CDR3 in DNA: TGCGCCAGCAGCTTTCAGGGGGCGAATGAAGCTTTCTTT. Amino acids: CASSFQGANEAFF.

The rearrangement uses TRBV6-1 and TRBJ1-1; 7 nucleotides align to TRBD1. Looked up from germline, CDR1 is MNHNS and CDR2 is SASEGT. V lost 1 base and J lost 5; bases outside the gene matches: 4. The CDR3 is 14 residues long. CDR3 sequence reads: CASSEDRGGTEAFF. The CDR3 DNA follows: TGTGCCAGCAGTGAAGACAGGGGTGGGACTGAAGCTTTCTTT.

The rearrangement joins TRBV30 to TRBJ2-2; 10 nucleotides match TRBD2. The junction had 6 bases not matched to a gene; V was cut back by 5 bases and J by 6 bases. The V gene's germline CDR1 is GTSNPN and CDR2 SVGIG (reference sequence). The CDR3 contains 14 residues. The CDR3 is CAWGESGGAGELFF. CDR3 DNA: TGTGCCTGGGGAGAGAGCGGGGGGGCCGGGGAGCTGTTTTTT.

V and J are TRBV19 and TRBJ1-2; D remains unclear. Trimming cost V 6 bases and J 5 bases, with 7 bases left between them. The CDR3 consists of 11 residues. Looked up from germline, CDR1 is LNHDA and CDR2 is SQIVND (reference sequence). The CDR3 loop reads CASSEVYGYTF. CDR3 DNA sequence: TGTGCCAGTAGCGAGGTATATGGCTACACCTTC.

The rearrangement uses TRBV14 and TRBJ1-1; 8 bases fit TRBD1. Per the germline V gene, CDR1 is SGHDN and CDR2 is FVKESK. The V segment lost 4 bases and the J segment 4 bases; nucleotides outside the gene matches: 8. This CDR3 comprises 15 residues. CDR3 residues: CASSPWTGRGTEAFF. For the CDR3, the DNA is TGTGCCAGCAGCCCGTGGACAGGGAGAGGCACTGAAGCTTTCTTT.

Regarding this clone: Compared with germline, one end of the junction differs, possibly owing to a read error. The CDR3 is CSSSLPTNRGDQYF. CDR3 bases: TGTTCCAGCAGCCTTCCTACGAACCGGGGGGACCAGTACTTC. V gene TRBV7-9 combines with J gene TRBJ2-5; 7 nucleotides match TRBD2. Germline lookup yields CDR1 SEHNR and CDR2 FQNEAQ (reference sequence). This CDR3 spans 14 amino acids.

The V and J genes are TRBV28 and TRBJ1-2; D may be TRBD1 (5 bases). V lost 6 bases, J lost 4 bases, and 18 bases lay in between. CDR1 and CDR2 from the germline V gene are MDHEN and SYDVKM. The CDR3 covers 15 residues. The CDR3 spells CASSQPPGRVYGYTF. The CDR3 DNA sequence: TGTGCCAGCAGCCAACCTCCTGGCAGGGTCTATGGCTACACCTTC.

This clone has only a few counts. CDR3 in amino acids: CASNYRVTNEKLFF. The CDR3 region has the DNA TGTGCCAGCAACTACAGGGTAACTAATGAAAAACTGTTTTTT. The chain joins TRBV6-1 to TRBJ1-4; tentatively, D is TRBD1 (6 bases). Trimming took 7 bases from V and 1 from J, leaving 10 bases between them. The CDR3 runs to 14 residues. In germline, CDR1 is MNHNS, CDR2 SASEGT.

The chain joins TRBV6-6 to TRBJ1-5; 7 bases map to TRBD1. CDR3 size: 16 residues. Germline V gene data show CDR1 as MNHNY and CDR2 as SVGAGI (reference sequence). Trimming cost V 0 bases and J 6 bases; bases outside gene matches: 8. The CDR3 region is CASSYSSPGGGQPQHF. As DNA, the CDR3 is TGTGCCAGCAGTTACTCGAGTCCAGGGGGAGGTCAGCCCCAGCATTTT.

The genes are TRBV7-9 and TRBJ1-1, with 11 bases aligning to TRBD1. Germline values: CDR1 SEHNR, CDR2 FQNEAQ (reference sequence). The CDR3 runs to 15 residues. V dropped 5 bases and J dropped 4; count of bases not matched to a gene: 6. CDR3 nucleotides: TGTGCCAGCAGCCCGACCGGGACAGGGGGCACTGAAGCTTTCTTT. Translation: CASSPTGTGGTEAFF.

V gene TRBV11-3 combines with J gene TRBJ2-1; TRBD1 is a possible D gene (5 bases). The CDR3 loop spans 14 amino acids. The V and J ends lost 4 bases and 10 bases respectively, with 17 bases between them. The germline gives CDR1 SGHNT, CDR2 YENEEA. The CDR3, as DNA: TGTGCCAGCAGCTCACCCATATACCAGGGCGAGCAGTTCTTC. Translating it yields CASSSPIYQGEQFF.

This clone appeared a few times. The CDR3 nucleotides read TGTGCCAGCAGCCCCAGTACAAATCAGCCCCAGCATTTT. This codes for CASSPSTNQPQHF. The chain recombines TRBV5-5 with TRBJ1-5; no clear D gene. This CDR3 has 13 amino acids. The germline gives CDR1 SGHKS, CDR2 YYEKEE (reference sequence). Trimming removed 4 bases from V and 4 bases from J, with 9 bases in between.

This clone showed up just a few times. V is TRBV9 and J is TRBJ2-5; maybe TRBD1 (6 bases). Germline CDR1 and CDR2: SGDLS and YYNGEE. This CDR3 has 15 amino acids. Trimming stripped 4 bases from V and 0 bases from J, with 13 bases between. The CDR3 DNA follows: TGTGCCAGCAGCATCCTCGGACAGAACCAAGAGACCCAGTACTTC. Translating gives CASSILGQNQETQYF.

The chain combines TRBV16 with TRBJ1-2; D is perhaps TRBD1 (5 bases). This CDR3 is 12 amino acids long. V shed 6 bases and J shed 8 bases, with 13 bases lying between them. CDR1 is KGHSY and CDR2 is FQNENV in the germline V gene. In nucleotides, the CDR3 is TGTGCCAGCAGTCGGTTGGACACCGGCTACACCTTC. Its translation: CASSRLDTGYTF.

This clone occurred once. The chain is built from TRBV5-6 and TRBJ2-3; D is uncertain. V dropped 4 bases and J dropped 0 bases, with 3 bases sitting between them. The CDR3 runs 12 residues. The germline gives CDR1 SGHDT, CDR2 YYEEEE. CDR3 loop: CASSLSTDTQYF. DNA of the CDR3: TGTGCCAGCAGCCTCAGCACAGATACGCAGTATTTT.

The rearrangement links TRBV7-3 to TRBJ2-5; 7 nucleotides line up with TRBD2. The CDR3 contains 12 residues. V trimming: 8 bases; J trimming: 5 bases; junction bases outside the gene matches: 5. Germline values: CDR1 SGHTA, CDR2 FQGTGA. This chain's CDR3 is CASGWGGETQYF. The DNA of the CDR3 is TGTGCCAGCGGGTGGGGGGGGGAGACCCAGTACTTC. Looking up the rest from reference TRBV7-3 and TRBJ2-5 gives the full variable domain: GAGVSQTPSNKVTEKGKYVELRCDPISGHTALYWYRQSLGQGPEFLIYFQGTGAADDSGLPNDRFFAVRPEGSVSTLKIQRTERGDSAVYLCASGWGGETQYFGPGTRLLVL.